A single sample is the source of the 32 T cell receptor beta chains below, sequenced in a study of T cell changes during pregnancy in multiple sclerosis. TCRdb's copy holds only in-frame clones and misses some; the assay was immunoSEQ multiplex PCR. The profile covers roughly 74,000 clones, with about 85% appearing a single time and approximately 3.5% taken by the ten largest. Specimen: peripheral blood, collected before pregnancy. Source of these receptors: a female donor with multiple sclerosis, enrolled in a pregnancy study.

The chain joins TRBV10-3 to TRBJ1-2, with D perhaps TRBD1 (5 bases). The germline V gene has CDR1 ENHRY and CDR2 SYGVKD. V dropped 8 bases and J dropped 4 bases, with 17 bases sitting between them. CDR3 length equals 14 residues. The CDR3 DNA is TGTGCCATCGCACCGCCTCCAGGGCCCTATGGCTACACCTTC. The encoded protein is CAIAPPPGPYGYTF.

The chain couples TRBV2 to TRBJ1-2; 7 bases match TRBD1. The ends lost 7 bases at V and 4 bases at J; junction bases unmatched: 6. Looked up from germline, CDR1 is SNHLY and CDR2 is FYNNEI. This CDR3 has 13 residues. The CDR3 DNA sequence: TGTGCCAGCAATTTAGGACAGGCCTATGGCTACACCTTC. Protein sequence: CASNLGQAYGYTF.

This rearrangement joins TRBV29-1 to TRBJ1-2, with unresolved D. This CDR3 has 13 residues. The germline CDR1 and CDR2 sequences are SQVTM and ANQGSEA. V was clipped by 0 bases and J by 3 bases, with 8 bases between them. The CDR3, as DNA: TGCAGCGTTGAAGACCGGGGTTACTATGGCTACACCTTC. Protein product: CSVEDRGYYGYTF.

This clone was observed a single time. The chain links TRBV2 to TRBJ1-1, with no clear D. V lost 5 bases, J lost 2 bases, and 18 bases lay in between. Germline lookup yields CDR1 SNHLY and CDR2 FYNNEI. The CDR3 runs 16 residues. The CDR3 spells CASSPQIEVSNTEAFF. For the CDR3, the DNA is TGTGCCAGCAGTCCACAAATAGAGGTCTCAAACACTGAAGCTTTCTTT. The whole variable domain, filled in from reference TRBV2 and TRBJ1-1, reads EPEVTQTPSHQVTQMGQEVILRCVPISNHLYFYWYRQILGQKVEFLVSFYNNEISEKSEIFDDQFSVERPDGSNFTLKIRSTKLEDSAMYFCASSPQIEVSNTEAFFGQGTRLTVV.

This clone has more than one count but fewer than ten. This sample also contains other DNA sequences that code for the same CDR3. This rearrangement joins TRBV19 to TRBJ1-1; TRBD1 matches 7 bases. Germline CDR1 reads LNHDA; CDR2 reads SQIVND (reference sequence). V was clipped by 5 bases and J by 1 base; unmatched bases: 4. The CDR3 length is 14 residues. The CDR3 region is CASSYRGTNTEAFF. CDR3 bases: TGTGCCAGTAGTTACAGGGGCACGAACACTGAAGCTTTCTTT.

This clone was found once. The rearrangement joins TRBV7-3 to TRBJ2-6; 9 bases fit TRBD1. Per the germline V gene, CDR1 is SGHTA and CDR2 is FQGTGA. Unmatched junction bases numbered 3, after V lost 5 bases and J lost 1 base. The length of the CDR3 is 16 residues. CDR3 sequence (DNA): TGTGCCAGCAGCCTGACAGGGGGATCTGGGGCCAACGTCCTGACTTTC. Its protein is CASSLTGGSGANVLTF.

V gene TRBV7-6 combines with J gene TRBJ2-7; 10 bases are a match to TRBD2. V was clipped by 1 base and J by 0 bases; unmatched bases: 6. The CDR3 extends over 17 amino acids. The V gene's germline CDR1 is SGHVS and CDR2 FNYEAQ. CDR3 coding DNA: TGTGCCAGCAGCTTAGGAGCGGGAGGGACAAGCTCCTACGAGCAGTACTTC. Protein product: CASSLGAGGTSSYEQYF.

The V call is TRBV9, the J call TRBJ1-4; D possibly corresponds to TRBD1 (6 bases). CDR3 size: 15 residues. The germline CDR1 and CDR2 sequences are SGDLS and YYNGEE. V shed 4 bases and J shed 1 base, with 11 bases lying between them. The CDR3 sequence is CASSPQGKTNEKLFF. The CDR3 DNA is TGTGCCAGCAGCCCCCAGGGGAAAACTAATGAAAAACTGTTTTTT. The full variable domain, completed using reference TRBV9 and TRBJ1-4, is DSGVTQTPKHLITATGQRVTLRCSPRSGDLSVYWYQQSLDQGLQFLIQYYNGEERAKGNILERFSAQQFPDLHSELNLSSLELGDSALYFCASSPQGKTNEKLFFGSGTQLSVL.

This clone appeared a single time. This rearrangement joins TRBV7-2 to TRBJ2-7; the match to TRBD2 covers 12 bases. V was clipped by 4 bases and J by 6 bases; unmatched bases: 13. CDR3 length: 17 amino acids. Germline V gene data show CDR1 as SGHTA and CDR2 as FQGNSA. This chain's CDR3 is CASSSTSGGILSGEQYF. The CDR3 nucleotides read TGTGCCAGCAGCTCCACTAGCGGGGGGATTCTAAGCGGCGAGCAGTACTTC.

The chain recombines TRBV30 with TRBJ2-5, with D maybe TRBD1 (6 bases). CDR3 size: 15 residues. The germline V gene has CDR1 GTSNPN and CDR2 SVGIG (reference sequence). The V end lost 2 bases, the J end lost 4 bases, and 17 bases lay between the germline ends. The CDR3 protein is CAWSPGQGARETQYF. CDR3 nucleotides: TGTGCCTGGAGTCCGGGACAAGGGGCGAGAGAGACCCAGTACTTC.

J is TRBJ1-3 and V is TRBV6-5; weak D call: TRBD1 (5 bases). The CDR3 extends over 13 amino acids. The germline V gene encodes CDR1 MNHEY and CDR2 SVGAGI. V lost 5 bases, J lost 4 bases, and 9 bases lay in between. CDR3 residues: CASSRGDGNTIYF. CDR3 sequence (DNA): TGTGCCAGCAGTCGGGGGGACGGAAACACCATATATTTT.

This rearrangement joins TRBV5-6 to TRBJ2-6; possible D gene TRBD1, 5 bases. The germline V gene encodes CDR1 SGHDT and CDR2 YYEEEE. Trimming stripped 5 bases from V and 0 bases from J, with 9 bases between. CDR3 length equals 15 residues. DNA for the CDR3: TGTGCCAGCAGAAGGGGATTCTCTGGGGCCAACGTCCTGACTTTC. Its translation is CASRRGFSGANVLTF.

The CDR3, as DNA: TGTGCCAGCAGCATCAGGGGGCTAGAGGATACGCAGTATTTT. Protein product: CASSIRGLEDTQYF. This chain uses TRBV14 with TRBJ2-3; 8 nucleotides match TRBD1. CDR1 SGHDN and CDR2 FVKESK come from the germline V gene. The junction had 7 bases not matched to a gene; V was cut back by 5 bases and J by 6 bases. The length of the CDR3 is 14 residues.

The chain uses TRBV19 and TRBJ1-1; TRBD1 aligns across 10 bases. With V trimmed by 5 bases and J by 3 bases, 9 bases remained unmatched. The germline V gene has CDR1 LNHDA and CDR2 SQIVND (reference sequence). This CDR3 contains 16 residues. CDR3 amino acids: CASSPGQGYGDTEAFF. The CDR3 nucleotides read TGTGCCAGTAGTCCGGGACAGGGGTATGGAGACACTGAAGCTTTCTTT. The complete variable domain, with remaining parts taken from reference TRBV19 and TRBJ1-1, reads DGGITQSPKYLFRKEGQNVTLSCEQNLNHDAMYWYRQDPGQGLRLIYYSQIVNDFQKGDIAEGYSVSREKKESFPLTVTSAQKNPTAFYLCASSPGQGYGDTEAFFGQGTRLTVV.

This clone has just a few counts. The J gene is TRBJ2-5, the V gene TRBV7-3; 12 bases map to TRBD1. Losses at the gene ends were 6 bases for V and 5 bases for J; bases not matched to a gene: 7. The V gene's germline CDR1 is SGHTA and CDR2 FQGTGA. There are 15 residues in the CDR3. In DNA, the CDR3 is TGTGCCAGCAGTCGGGACAGGGGGCGATTGGAGACCCAGTACTTC. It yields the protein CASSRDRGRLETQYF.

The V gene is TRBV9, the J gene TRBJ2-7; D is unresolved. Germline V gene sequence: CDR1 SGDLS, CDR2 YYNGEE. Trimming took 0 bases from V and 3 from J, leaving 7 bases between them. CDR3 length equals 13 residues. CDR3 DNA: TGTGCCAGCAGCGTAGGAGGCGTCTACGAGCAGTACTTC. Translation: CASSVGGVYEQYF.

V gene TRBV30 combines with J gene TRBJ2-1; 7 nucleotides match TRBD2. CDR3 size: 14 residues. J was trimmed by 9 bases and V by 2 bases; bases with no gene match: 10. The germline CDR1 and CDR2 sequences are GTSNPN and SVGIG (reference sequence). CDR3: CAWSRREEVGEQFF. CDR3 in DNA: TGTGCCTGGAGTCGACGGGAGGAGGTCGGTGAGCAGTTCTTC.

The chain recombines TRBV27 with TRBJ1-2; D might be TRBD1 (6 bases). The V gene lost 11 bases and the J gene lost 7 bases, with 17 bases spanning the gap. Germline assignment: CDR1 MNHEY and CDR2 SMNVEV (reference sequence). The length of the CDR3 is 12 residues. The CDR3 sequence is CAAGGRRSGYTF. The CDR3 nucleotides are TGTGCCGCGGGGGGCAGGAGGAGTGGCTACACCTTC.

The V and J genes are TRBV7-9 and TRBJ2-5; TRBD1 matches 8 bases. In germline, CDR1 is SEHNR, CDR2 FQNEAQ (reference sequence). This CDR3 spans 14 amino acids. The junction had 1 base not matched to a gene; V was cut back by 2 bases and J by 2 bases. The CDR3 sequence: CASSLRTGQETQYF. CDR3 nucleotides: TGTGCCAGCAGCTTACGGACAGGGCAAGAGACCCAGTACTTC.

The chain is built from TRBV6-5 and TRBJ2-1, with TRBD1 as a possible D gene (6 bases). Deletions cut 6 bases from V and 7 bases from J, with 13 bases between. The V gene's germline CDR1 is MNHEY and CDR2 SVGAGI. The CDR3 extends over 13 amino acids. The DNA of the CDR3 is TGTGCCAGCAGGGAAACAGGGTCGAATGAGCAGTTCTTC. Translating gives CASRETGSNEQFF.

The chain has TRBV6-1 and TRBJ2-7; TRBD1 matches at 11 bases. The CDR3 contains 15 residues. The V gene end was trimmed by 4 bases and the J gene end by 7 bases; junction bases not matched to a gene: 9. The V gene's germline CDR1 is MNHNS and CDR2 SASEGT. CDR3 residues: CASSGPGQGAQEQYF. CDR3 coding DNA: TGTGCCAGCAGTGGTCCCGGACAGGGGGCGCAGGAGCAGTACTTC.

This chain uses TRBV9 with TRBJ2-7; D is ambiguous. Trimming left V 4 bases short and J 3 bases short, with 29 bases between. The CDR3 covers 19 residues. Germline-derived CDR1 and CDR2 are SGDLS and YYNGEE. The DNA for the CDR3 is TGTGCCAGCAGCCCTCGCGAGAGGTCACTACCCATAATTGACTACGAGCAGTACTTC. The encoded protein is CASSPRERSLPIIDYEQYF.

This clone was counted between two and nine times. The chain is built from TRBV5-1 and TRBJ2-2, with D possibly being TRBD1 (5 bases). Germline lookup yields CDR1 SGHRS and CDR2 YFSETQ. The CDR3 sequence is 15 residues long. The V end was cut by 0 bases, the J end by 4 bases, with 10 bases between. CDR3 in amino acids: CASSLEGRVTGELFF. CDR3 sequence (DNA): TGCGCCAGCAGCTTGGAGGGGCGAGTCACCGGGGAGCTGTTTTTT.

The V gene is TRBV7-2, the J gene TRBJ2-5, with 7 bases identical to TRBD2. Germline V lookup: CDR1 SGHTA, CDR2 FQGNSA. The length of the CDR3 is 16 residues. V dropped 2 bases and J dropped 5; count of bases not matched to a gene: 11. The DNA of the CDR3 is TGTGCCAGCAGCTTAATGGGGCGGGGGAGAGGGGAGACCCAGTACTTC. This gives the protein CASSLMGRGRGETQYF.

This rearrangement joins TRBV14 to TRBJ2-5; TRBD2 matches 9 bases. This CDR3 region has 17 residues. Germline V gene data show CDR1 as SGHDN and CDR2 as FVKESK. The V segment lost 2 bases and the J segment 0 bases; nucleotides outside the gene matches: 7. The CDR3 DNA is TGTGCCAGCAGCCAACCACTAGCGGGTCCGTACCAAGAGACCCAGTACTTC. This codes for CASSQPLAGPYQETQYF.

The rearrangement links TRBV7-2 to TRBJ2-1; 14 nucleotides match TRBD2. This CDR3 is 14 amino acids long. Germline V lookup: CDR1 SGHTA, CDR2 FQGNSA. The V segment lost 5 bases and the J segment 10 bases; nucleotides outside the gene matches: 4. The CDR3: CASSPGLAGAEQFF. The CDR3 DNA is TGTGCCAGCAGCCCGGGACTAGCGGGAGCCGAGCAGTTCTTC.

The chain recombines TRBV9 with TRBJ1-1; 12 nucleotides align to TRBD1. The CDR3 length is 17 residues. Germline values: CDR1 SGDLS, CDR2 YYNGEE. Trimming cost V 0 bases and J 4 bases; bases outside gene matches: 7. CDR3 bases: TGTGCCAGCAGCGTAGGTTTAGGGGACAGGGGGCCCACTGAAGCTTTCTTT. Its translation: CASSVGLGDRGPTEAFF.

This rearrangement joins TRBV11-2 to TRBJ2-7; TRBD1 agrees at 10 bases. CDR3 size: 17 residues. Trimming took 2 bases from V and 3 from J; bases not matched to a gene: 10. Per germline, CDR1 SGHAT and CDR2 FQNNGV. CDR3 sequence (DNA): TGTGCCAGCAGCTTAACGTATAGGACAGGGGGGTTCTACGAGCAGTACTTC. Its translation: CASSLTYRTGGFYEQYF.

CDR3 nucleotides: TGTGCCAGTAGTATCGGGACAGGGGTGGCTCAGCCCCAGCATTTT. It is translated as CASSIGTGVAQPQHF. V and J are TRBV19 and TRBJ1-5; 10 nucleotides align to TRBD1. The V segment lost 3 bases and the J segment 6 bases; nucleotides outside the gene matches: 5. This CDR3 spans 15 amino acids. CDR1 and CDR2 from the germline V gene are LNHDA and SQIVND (reference sequence).

This rearrangement joins TRBV7-9 to TRBJ1-1; TRBD1 is a possible D gene (5 bases). CDR1 and CDR2 from the germline V gene are SEHNR and FQNEAQ (reference sequence). This CDR3 is built from 13 residues. Between the trimmed V and J ends, which lost 6 bases and 7 bases, there was a span of 15 bases. In DNA, the CDR3 is TGTGCCAGCAGGTTCCCCACGGGGGGTGAAGCTTTCTTT. Translated, it gives CASRFPTGGEAFF.

The V gene is TRBV20-1, the J gene TRBJ1-1; D is unclear. Per germline, CDR1 DFQATT and CDR2 SNEGSKA (reference sequence). V lost 1 base to trimming and J lost 6 bases, with 6 bases between them. The CDR3 covers 11 residues. CDR3 sequence: CSARGSAEAFF. DNA for the CDR3: TGCAGTGCTAGAGGCAGCGCTGAAGCTTTCTTT.

This chain joins TRBV5-8 and TRBJ1-4; possibly TRBD1 for D (5 bases). The V end lost 2 bases, the J end lost 7 bases, and 12 bases lay between the germline ends. The CDR3 runs 14 residues. Germline values: CDR1 SGHTS, CDR2 YDEGEE. For the CDR3, the DNA is TGTGCCAGCAGCTTCGGCAGGGTTGGTGAAAAACTGTTTTTT. It encodes CASSFGRVGEKLFF. Complete variable domain (other parts from reference TRBV5-8 and TRBJ1-4): EAGVTQSPTHLIKTRGQQATLRCSPISGHTSVYWYQQALGLGLQFLLWYDEGEERNRGNFPPRFSGRQFPNYSSELNVNALELEDSALYLCASSFGRVGEKLFFGSGTQLSVL.